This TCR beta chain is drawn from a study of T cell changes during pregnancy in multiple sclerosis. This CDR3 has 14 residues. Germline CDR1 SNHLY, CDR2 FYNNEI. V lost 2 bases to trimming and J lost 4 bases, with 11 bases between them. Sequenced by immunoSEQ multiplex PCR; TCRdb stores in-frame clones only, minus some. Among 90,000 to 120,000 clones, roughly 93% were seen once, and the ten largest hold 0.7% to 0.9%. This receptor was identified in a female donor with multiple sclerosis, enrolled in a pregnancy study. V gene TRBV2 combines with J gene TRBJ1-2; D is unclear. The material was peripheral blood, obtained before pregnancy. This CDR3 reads CASSELGEIYGYTF. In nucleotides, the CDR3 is TGTGCCAGCAGTGAATTGGGAGAAATCTATGGCTACACCTTC.